The rows below give T cell receptor beta chains drawn from one sample of a study of post-analysis software for immune sequencing data. From the PCR reads, TCRdb called clonotypes with MiXCR, one entry per CDR3 protein. The profile shows 750,000 to 950,000 distinct CDR3 sequences, about half of them singletons. The specimen was blood. All receptors come from a girl aged 10-17 years with multiple sclerosis. Both conserved end residues are part of each CDR3. The D gene is left open where the match is weak. A row's size may be missing; if present it is once, few, many or a size class.

j_call | clone_size | d_call | v_call | cdr3_nt | cdr3_aa
TRBJ2-2 | NA | NA | TRBV20-1 | TGCAGTGCTAGAGGGTCGCAGGCCGGGGAGCTGTTTTTT | CSARGSQAGELFF
TRBJ1-2 | NA | NA | TRBV28 | TGTGCCAGCAGTTTATTGGGTTCTACTACTAACTATGGCTACACCTTC | CASSLLGSTTNYGYTF
TRBJ2-7 | few | NA | TRBV20-1 | TGCAGTGCTAGAGACGGTCAAGTTCCCATGGGCGAGCAGTACTTC | CSARDGQVPMGEQYF
TRBJ1-2 | NA | NA | TRBV9 | TGTGCCACCTCCGGGACACACGGTGGCTACACCTTC | CATSGTHGGYTF
TRBJ2-6 | once | NA | TRBV20-1 | TGCAGTGCTAGGGCCGAAGAGGCCAACGTCCTGACTTTC | CSARAEEANVLTF
TRBJ2-1 | few | NA | TRBV10-1 | TGCGCCAGCTCTTGGACTCCCGACAATGAGCAGTTCTTC | CASSWTPDNEQFF
TRBJ1-2 | NA | NA | TRBV4-1 | TGCGCCAGCAGCCAAGATGGGGGGGGGAGGACTAACTATGGCTACACCTTC | CASSQDGGGRTNYGYTF
TRBJ2-3 | NA | NA | TRBV10-3 | TGTGCCACGGAAACAGGGCGGGGAGCAGATACGCAGTATTTT | CATETGRGADTQYF
TRBJ1-2 | NA | NA | TRBV20-1 | TGCAGTGCTAGTAACAGATCTAACTATGGCTACACCTTC | CSASNRSNYGYTF
TRBJ2-5 | NA | NA | TRBV9 | TGTGCCAGCAGCGTCGACGCCAACAGGGCAGAGACCCAGTACTTC | CASSVDANRAETQYF
TRBJ2-1 | few | NA | TRBV12-3/TRBV12-4 | TGTGCCAGCAGTCTCCAGACAAGCTCCTACAATGAGCAGTTCTTC | CASSLQTSSYNEQFF
TRBJ2-4 | NA | NA | TRBV29-1 | TGCAGCGTCGGCCAAGGGTCCAAAAACATTCAGTACTTC | CSVGQGSKNIQYF
TRBJ2-7 | NA | NA | TRBV20-1 | TGCAGTGCCCTAGTCAGGGACTCCTACGAGCAGTACTTC | CSALVRDSYEQYF
TRBJ2-3 | few | TRBD2 | TRBV6-4 | TGTGCCAGCAGCTTGGAACCTAGCGGAGCGACAGATACGCAGTATTTT | CASSLEPSGATDTQYF
TRBJ2-3 | NA | TRBD2 | TRBV12-3/TRBV12-4 | TGTGCCAGCAGTGCCCCCGACGGACTAGCCAGAGGTAGTACAGATACGCAGTATTTT | CASSAPDGLARGSTDTQYF
TRBJ2-5 | NA | NA | TRBV20-1 | TGCAGTGCTAGAGTGAGGGCTCTGAGGGAGACCCAGTACTTC | CSARVRALRETQYF
TRBJ2-5 | NA | TRBD2 | TRBV6-1 | TGTGCCAGCGGACTAGCGGGAGTGTTTGAGACCCAGTACTTC | CASGLAGVFETQYF
TRBJ1-1 | NA | TRBD1 | TRBV6-5 | TGTGCCAGCAGTTACGTTGGGCAGGGGGATAAAGCTTTCTTT | CASSYVGQGDKAFF
TRBJ2-1 | many | TRBD2 | TRBV25-1 | TGTGCCAGCGGGAGACTAGCGGGAGTCGACAATGAGCAGTTCTTC | CASGRLAGVDNEQFF
TRBJ2-6 | NA | NA | TRBV7-9 | TGTGCCAGCAGCTTAGACAGCCACTCTGGGGCCAACGTCCTGACTTTC | CASSLDSHSGANVLTF
TRBJ2-4 | NA | NA | TRBV7-2 | TGTGCCAGCAGCCTCAGATCTCAAAACATTCAGTACTTC | CASSLRSQNIQYF
TRBJ2-5 | few | TRBD2 | TRBV28 | TGTGCCAGCAGTTTCCCCCGGACTAGCTATGGGGAGACCCAGTACTTC | CASSFPRTSYGETQYF
TRBJ2-3 | NA | TRBD2 | TRBV24-1 | TGTGCCACCGGAGTTACGGGAGGGCCGAATGATACGCAGTATTTT | CATGVTGGPNDTQYF
TRBJ1-4 | NA | TRBD1 | TRBV29-1 | TGCAGCGTTGCAGGGACAGGGGGAGAAAAACTGTTTTTT | CSVAGTGGEKLFF
TRBJ2-3 | NA | NA | TRBV29-1 | TGCAGCGTCCAAATCGCAGATACGCAGTATTTT | CSVQIADTQYF
TRBJ2-3 | NA | TRBD2 | TRBV27 | TGTGCCAGCAGTATATTCCGAGCGGGAGACACAGATACGCAGTATTTT | CASSIFRAGDTDTQYF
TRBJ1-2 | NA | NA | TRBV14 | TGTGCCAGCAGCCAAGATGGCGGGGCCGGCTATGGCTACACCTTC | CASSQDGGAGYGYTF
TRBJ1-2 | NA | NA | TRBV9 | TGTGCCAGCAGCGTCCGTCCCAATATGGGCTATGGCTACACCTTC | CASSVRPNMGYGYTF
TRBJ1-4 | once | NA | TRBV4-2 | TGTGCCAGCAGCAGGGACCCTCATGGGGATGAAAAACTGTTTTTT | CASSRDPHGDEKLFF
TRBJ1-6 | few | TRBD1 | TRBV6-6 | TGTGCCAGCAGCTCCCGAGGACAGGGAAGTTCACCCCTCCACTTT | CASSSRGQGSSPLHF
TRBJ2-5 | NA | TRBD1 | TRBV6-5 | TGTGCCAGCAGTTACTCTAGGACAGGGGGCGCGGGAGAGACCCAGTACTTC | CASSYSRTGGAGETQYF
TRBJ2-7 | many | TRBD1 | TRBV7-9 | TGTGCCAGCAGCCCTGAACAGGGGGCAAGGGACGAGCAGTACTTC | CASSPEQGARDEQYF
TRBJ2-7 | few | TRBD2 | TRBV27 | TGTGCCAGCAGTTTATTGGGGACTAGCGGGCCTTACGAGCAGTACTTC | CASSLLGTSGPYEQYF
TRBJ1-2 | few | NA | TRBV15 | TGTGCCACCAGCAGAGAGGTCGAGGATGGCTACACCTTC | CATSREVEDGYTF
TRBJ2-7 | once | TRBD2 | TRBV7-9 | TGTGCCAGCCTGGCGGGGGACTACGAGCAGTACTTC | CASLAGDYEQYF
TRBJ2-7 | NA | NA | TRBV20-1 | TGCAGTGCCGCTGTCGGACAGCAAGCCTACGAGCAGTACTTC | CSAAVGQQAYEQYF
TRBJ2-5 | NA | TRBD2 | TRBV6-5 | TGTACCAGCAGTTACCAGGCTAGCGGGTATCAAGAGACCCAGTACTTC | CTSSYQASGYQETQYF
TRBJ2-7 | NA | TRBD1 | TRBV7-2 | TGTGCCAGCACCCCCCAGACAGGGTCCTACGAGCAGTACTTC | CASTPQTGSYEQYF
TRBJ2-3 | few | TRBD2 | TRBV2 | TGTGCCGCCCCGAGTAGCGGGAGGGGTACGCAGTATTTT | CAAPSSGRGTQYF
TRBJ2-1 | few | TRBD1 | TRBV29-1 | TGCAGCGCCCACGGACAGGGGGCGCGGTATGAGCAGTTCTTC | CSAHGQGARYEQFF
TRBJ2-5 | few | NA | TRBV10-3 | TGTGCCATCAGGGACCAGAACTTGGAGACCCAGTACTTC | CAIRDQNLETQYF
TRBJ2-1 | NA | TRBD1 | TRBV4-1 | TGCGCCAGCAGCCAGACAGGGGGCGTCGTTTCGGTTGAGCAGTTCTTC | CASSQTGGVVSVEQFF
TRBJ2-3 | few | TRBD2 | TRBV27 | TGTGCCAGCGGACTAGCGGAGTTCCCTAGCACAGATACGCAGTATTTT | CASGLAEFPSTDTQYF
TRBJ1-5 | NA | NA | TRBV21-1 | TGTGCCAGCAGGGACAGGGGGAACAATCAGCCCCAGCATTTT | CASRDRGNNQPQHF
TRBJ2-3 | NA | TRBD2 | TRBV20-1 | TGCAGTGCCTACCGGACTAGCGGAAAAGATACGCAGTATTTT | CSAYRTSGKDTQYF
TRBJ1-2 | NA | TRBD1 | TRBV7-8 | TGTGCCAGCAGCCCCCATTCCCTTACAGGGGCTAACTATGGCTACACCTTC | CASSPHSLTGANYGYTF
TRBJ2-3 | NA | NA | TRBV21-1 | TGTGCCAGCAGCAAAGGAATAGAAGAGCGACGGAACAGCCGGGAACGGACAGATACGCAGTATTTT | CASSKGIEERRNSRERTDTQYF
TRBJ2-3 | NA | NA | TRBV15 | TGTGCCACCAGCGGTAGAGGACCTTTTGGCACAGATACGCAGTATTTT | CATSGRGPFGTDTQYF
TRBJ2-7 | NA | NA | TRBV7-9 | TGTGCCAGCAGCCTAGGCGGGCAGGGCCACGAGCAGTACTTC | CASSLGGQGHEQYF
TRBJ2-6 | NA | TRBD2 | TRBV5-1 | TGCGCCAGCAGCTTGGTGCTAGCGGGACTCTCTGGGGCCAACGTCCTGACTTTC | CASSLVLAGLSGANVLTF
TRBJ2-5 | NA | NA | TRBV7-6 | TGTGCCAGCAGCCAAAGACTTGAAGAGACCCAGTACTTC | CASSQRLEETQYF